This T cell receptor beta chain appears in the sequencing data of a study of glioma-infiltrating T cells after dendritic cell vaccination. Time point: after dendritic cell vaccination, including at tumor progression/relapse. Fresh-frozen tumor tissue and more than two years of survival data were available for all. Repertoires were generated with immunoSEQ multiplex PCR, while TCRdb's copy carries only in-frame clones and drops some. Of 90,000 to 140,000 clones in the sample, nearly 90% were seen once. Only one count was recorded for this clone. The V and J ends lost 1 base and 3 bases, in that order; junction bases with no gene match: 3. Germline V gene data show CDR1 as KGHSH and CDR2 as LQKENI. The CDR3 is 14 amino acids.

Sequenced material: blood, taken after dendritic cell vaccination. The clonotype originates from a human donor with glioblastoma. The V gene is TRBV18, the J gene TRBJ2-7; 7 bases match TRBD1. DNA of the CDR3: TGTGCCAGCTCACCACTTGACAGGGACTACGAGCAGTACTTC. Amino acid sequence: CASSPLDRDYEQYF.